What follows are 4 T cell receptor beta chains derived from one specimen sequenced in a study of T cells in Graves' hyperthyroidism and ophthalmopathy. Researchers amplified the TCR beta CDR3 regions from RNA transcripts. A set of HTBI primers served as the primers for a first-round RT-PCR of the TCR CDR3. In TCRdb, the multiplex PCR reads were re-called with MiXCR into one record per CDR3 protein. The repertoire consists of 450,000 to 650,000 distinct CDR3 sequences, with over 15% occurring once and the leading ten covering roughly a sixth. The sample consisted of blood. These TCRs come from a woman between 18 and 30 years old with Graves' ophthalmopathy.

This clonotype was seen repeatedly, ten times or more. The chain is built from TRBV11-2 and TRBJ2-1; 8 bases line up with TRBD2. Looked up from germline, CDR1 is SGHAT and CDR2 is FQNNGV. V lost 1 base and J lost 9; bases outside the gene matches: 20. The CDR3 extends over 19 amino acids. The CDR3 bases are TGTGCCAGCAGCTTAGTGCGGCGGGAGCCCGGGACTAGAAAGGGTGAGCAGTTCTTC. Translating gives CASSLVRREPGTRKGEQFF.

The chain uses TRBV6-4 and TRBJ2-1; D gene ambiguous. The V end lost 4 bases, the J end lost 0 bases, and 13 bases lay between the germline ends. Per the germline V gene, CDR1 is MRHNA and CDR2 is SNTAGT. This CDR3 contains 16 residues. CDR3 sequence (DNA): TGTGCCAGCAGTGCGAGTGGCAGCAGCTCCTACAATGAGCAGTTCTTC. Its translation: CASSASGSSSYNEQFF.

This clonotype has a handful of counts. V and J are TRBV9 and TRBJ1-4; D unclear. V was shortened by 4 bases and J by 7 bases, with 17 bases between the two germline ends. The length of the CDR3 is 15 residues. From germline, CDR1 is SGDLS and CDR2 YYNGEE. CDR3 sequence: CASSTHTTSSEKLFF. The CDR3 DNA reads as TGTGCCAGCAGCACTCACACCACTAGCAGTGAAAAACTGTTTTTT.

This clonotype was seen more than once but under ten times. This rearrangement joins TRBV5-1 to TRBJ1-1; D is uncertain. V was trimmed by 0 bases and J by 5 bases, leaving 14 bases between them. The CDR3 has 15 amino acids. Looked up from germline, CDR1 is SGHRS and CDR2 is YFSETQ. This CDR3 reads CASSLGGVGETEAFF. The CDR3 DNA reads TGCGCCAGCAGCTTGGGAGGAGTTGGGGAGACTGAAGCTTTCTTT. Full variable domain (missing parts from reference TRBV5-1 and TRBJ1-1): KAGVTQTPRYLIKTRGQQVTLSCSPISGHRSVSWYQQTPGQGLQFLFEYFSETQRNKGNFPGRFSGRQFSNSRSEMNVSTLELGDSALYLCASSLGGVGETEAFFGQGTRLTVV.